One and the same sample provided the 2 T cell receptor beta chains below, sequenced in a study of T cells in Graves' hyperthyroidism and ophthalmopathy. The source material, RNA transcripts, was used to amplify TCR beta CDR3 regions. First-round RT-PCR of the TCR CDR3 relied on the HTBI primer set. TCRdb itself ran the multiplex PCR reads through MiXCR, one entry per CDR3 protein. Of about 340,000 distinct CDR3 sequences detected, approximately 22% appear once; the ten largest clones hold 50%. The sequenced material came from blood. These receptors were obtained from a woman aged 50 to 65 with Graves' hyperthyroidism.

The genes are TRBV6-5 and TRBJ1-5; D is possibly TRBD1 (6 bases). The CDR3 is 16 residues long. Germline V CDR1 and CDR2: MNHEY, SVGAGI. The V gene lost 2 bases and the J gene lost 3 bases, with 14 bases spanning the gap. The CDR3 DNA reads as TGTGCCAGCAGTTACGAGCGACAGGCGCACAATCAGCCCCAGCATTTT. Translation: CASSYERQAHNQPQHF.

This clonotype was seen a handful of times. This chain links TRBV27 with TRBJ2-7; 9 nucleotides align to TRBD1. V was pared by 4 bases and J by 0 bases, with 4 bases of the junction left unmatched. Germline V gene sequence: CDR1 MNHEY, CDR2 SMNVEV (reference sequence). This CDR3 has 15 residues. The CDR3: CASSYTGGNSYEQYF. CDR3 nucleotide sequence: TGTGCCAGCAGTTACACAGGGGGCAACTCCTACGAGCAGTACTTC.